This T cell receptor (beta chain) was retrieved from a study of Ad26.COV2.S vaccination and SARS-CoV-2 variants. About the study: Donor had been placed in the Ad26.COV2.S arm of the COV1001 trial. Ad26.COV2.S shots went into the muscle once or twice, 56 days apart.

On this clone itself: Its matching antigen is unknown.

Treatment specified: 15 to 20 received Ad26.COV2.S at low or high dose, single or two shots; several received placebo; per-sample allocation not given. All samples were drawn on day 63, counting from the first vaccine or placebo injection. It was Wuhan-strain SARS-CoV-2 spike that the Ad26 vaccine vector expressed. The assay was immunoSEQ multiplex PCR, and TCRdb's table has in-frame clones only and misses some. This sample has around 450,000 clones, with 85% to 90% found just once. CDR3 length equals 17 residues. The V gene's germline CDR1 is MDHEN and CDR2 SYDVKM. Trimming cost V 4 bases and J 0 bases, with 18 bases left between them. Study-wide results and limits: Overall T cell responses may have been underestimated by the analyses of TCR breadth and depth.

Sequenced here: peripheral blood, sampled in a trial of Ad26.COV2.S vaccine versus placebo. The receptor was derived from a person between 18 and 65 years old who received the Ad26.COV2.S COVID-19 vaccine or a placebo. V gene TRBV28 combines with J gene TRBJ1-1; D gene ambiguous. DNA for the CDR3: TGTGCCAGCAGTTCAATATATCACAGAGGTATGAACACTGAAGCTTTCTTT. Amino acids: CASSSIYHRGMNTEAFF. Based on the CDR3 plus reference TRBV28 and TRBJ1-1, the full variable domain is DVKVTQSSRYLVKRTGEKVFLECVQDMDHENMFWYRQDPGLGLRLIYFSYDVKMKEKGDIPEGYSVSREKKERFSLILESASTNQTSMYLCASSSIYHRGMNTEAFFGQGTRLTVV.